Below are 5 T cell receptor beta chains sequenced from a single sample in a study of identical twins. TCRdb independently ran MiXCR on the 5' RACE reads; one entry per CDR3 protein. Of roughly 690,000 distinct CDR3 sequences in the sample, 21% were seen once. These data also featured in a second study, about T cells expressing NK-cell markers.

Sequenced sample: PBMCs. The receptors were sampled from a woman aged 18-29 years in good health.

V is TRBV12-3 or TRBV12-4 and J is TRBJ2-5; D ambiguous. The CDR3 extends over 14 amino acids. V lost 3 bases and J 2 bases, leaving 10 bases between the germline ends. The CDR3 nucleotides are TGTGCCAGCAGTTTTAATGGGTTTCAAGAGACCCAGTACTTC. Translated, it gives CASSFNGFQETQYF.

This clonotype was observed at least ten times. V gene TRBV5-1 combines with J gene TRBJ1-3; TRBD1 aligns across 7 bases. CDR1 is SGHRS, CDR2 YFSETQ, per germline. V was pared by 4 bases and J by 2 bases, with 3 bases of the junction left unmatched. This CDR3 has 14 amino acids. CDR3 amino acids: CASSVGTAGNTIYF. The CDR3 region has the DNA TGCGCCAGCAGCGTCGGGACAGCTGGAAACACCATATATTTT.

The rearrangement uses TRBV5-1 and TRBJ2-7; 9 bases are a match to TRBD1. The V gene end was trimmed by 0 bases and the J gene end by 4 bases; junction bases not matched to a gene: 8. The germline V gene has CDR1 SGHRS and CDR2 YFSETQ. The CDR3 sequence is 16 residues long. The CDR3 DNA is TGCGCCAGCAGCTTGGCAGGACAGGGGTCCCGATACGAGCAGTACTTC. Encoded protein: CASSLAGQGSRYEQYF.

V is TRBV6-2 or TRBV6-3 and J is TRBJ2-3; no reliable D call. This CDR3 spans 14 amino acids. Germline V CDR1 and CDR2: MNHEY, SVGEGT. The V and J ends lost 0 bases and 4 bases respectively, with 8 bases between them. DNA for the CDR3: TGTGCCAGCAGTTACTCTTTAGCATCAGATACGCAGTATTTT. Translation gives CASSYSLASDTQYF.

This chain connects TRBV5-1 to TRBJ2-5; 9 bases are a match to TRBD2. The J segment lost 2 bases and the V segment lost 4 bases, leaving 9 bases of the junction unmatched. The CDR3 covers 16 residues. Germline V gene lookup returns CDR1 SGHRS and CDR2 YFSETQ. The CDR3 coding sequence is TGCGCCAGCAGCCCTGGTGACGCGGGGGGGCAAGAGACCCAGTACTTC. Its protein product is CASSPGDAGGQETQYF.